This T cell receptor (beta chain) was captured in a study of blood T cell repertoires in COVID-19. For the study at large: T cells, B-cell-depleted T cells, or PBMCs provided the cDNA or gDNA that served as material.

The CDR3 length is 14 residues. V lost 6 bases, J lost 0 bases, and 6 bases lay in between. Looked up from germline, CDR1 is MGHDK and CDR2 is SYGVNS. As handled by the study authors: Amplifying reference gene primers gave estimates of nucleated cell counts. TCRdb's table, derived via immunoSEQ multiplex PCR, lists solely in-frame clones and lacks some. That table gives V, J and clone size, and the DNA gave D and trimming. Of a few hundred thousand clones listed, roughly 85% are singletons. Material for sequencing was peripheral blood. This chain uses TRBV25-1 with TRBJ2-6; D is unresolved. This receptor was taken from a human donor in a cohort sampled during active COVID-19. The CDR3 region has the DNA TGTGCCAGCAGCACAGACTCTGGGGCCAACGTCCTGACTTTC. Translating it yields CASSTDSGANVLTF.